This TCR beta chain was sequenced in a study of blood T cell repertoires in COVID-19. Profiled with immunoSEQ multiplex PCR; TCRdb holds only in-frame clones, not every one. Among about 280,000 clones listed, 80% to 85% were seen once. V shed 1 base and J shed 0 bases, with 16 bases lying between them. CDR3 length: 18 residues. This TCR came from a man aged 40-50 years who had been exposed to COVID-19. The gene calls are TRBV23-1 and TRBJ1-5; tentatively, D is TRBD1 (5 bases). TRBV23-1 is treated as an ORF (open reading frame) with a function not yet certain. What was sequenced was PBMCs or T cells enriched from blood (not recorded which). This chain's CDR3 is CASSQWGRAIYSNQPQHF. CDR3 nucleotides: TGCGCCAGCAGTCAATGGGGCAGGGCCATTTATAGCAATCAGCCCCAGCATTTT.